A selection of T cell receptor beta chains follows, all from one sample in a study of blood T cell repertoires in COVID-19. Clones were read by immunoSEQ multiplex PCR, and TCRdb kept only the in-frame ones, dropping some. The data show roughly 190,000 clones, about 80% seen once. The sequenced sample consisted of peripheral blood. These receptors were obtained from a woman aged 60-70 years with COVID-19, enrolled during active disease. CDR3s include the opening cysteine and the closing phenylalanine or tryptophan. Each record gives: V gene, J gene, clone size, D gene, CDR3 protein, CDR3 DNA. The D gene is left open where the match is weak. Rows give clone size only sometimes, using once, few, many, or a class for an expanded clone.

TRBV19	TRBJ1-1	-	-	CASRPHREAFF	TGTGCCAGTAGGCCTCACAGGGAAGCTTTCTTT
TRBV10-3	TRBJ2-5	-	TRBD1	CASQGGDQETQYF	TGTGCCTCACAGGGGGGCGACCAAGAGACCCAGTACTTC
TRBV18	TRBJ2-3	-	TRBD2	CASSPLAGIPDTSTDTQYF	TGTGCCAGCTCACCACTAGCGGGGATCCCAGATACTAGCACAGATACGCAGTATTTT
TRBV7-8	TRBJ2-5	-	TRBD1	CASSWTGGLETQYF	TGTGCCAGCAGCTGGACAGGGGGCCTGGAGACCCAGTACTTC
TRBV30	TRBJ1-5	-	TRBD1	CAWAGQGDQPQHF	TGTGCCTGGGCCGGACAGGGGGATCAGCCCCAGCATTTT
TRBV4-2	TRBJ2-1	-	-	CASSQDGSGPDNEQFF	TGTGCCAGCAGCCAAGACGGCAGCGGGCCCGACAATGAGCAGTTCTTC
TRBV27	TRBJ1-6	-	-	CASSYRTTTNSPLHF	TGTGCCAGCAGTTACAGAACAACCACCAATTCACCCCTCCACTTT
TRBV27	TRBJ2-2	-	-	CASSPFIAAEASLNTGELFF	TGTGCCAGCAGTCCGTTTATAGCGGCGGAAGCCTCATTGAACACCGGGGAGCTGTTTTTT
TRBV30	TRBJ1-6	-	-	CAWSGQTNSPLHF	TGTGCCTGGAGCGGACAGACAAATTCACCCCTCCACTTT
TRBV7-8	TRBJ1-5	-	TRBD1	CASSFPGQGLPQHF	TGTGCCAGCAGCTTCCCGGGACAGGGACTGCCCCAGCATTTT
TRBV28	TRBJ1-1	-	-	CASSRGSTEAFF	TGTGCCAGCAGCAGGGGATCGACTGAAGCTTTCTTT
TRBV11-3	TRBJ2-1	-	-	CASSLEQGSYNEQFF	TGTGCCAGCAGCTTAGAACAGGGATCCTACAATGAGCAGTTCTTC
TRBV25-1	TRBJ2-1	-	TRBD1	CASRGQLSNEQFF	TGTGCCAGCAGGGGACAGTTATCCAATGAGCAGTTCTTC
TRBV12-3/TRBV12-4	TRBJ1-2	-	-	CASSLAVLEGYTF	TGTGCCAGCAGTTTAGCGGTCTTGGAGGGCTACACCTTC
TRBV19	TRBJ2-7	-	-	CASSSERNAREQYF	TGTGCCAGTAGCTCGGAGCGCAACGCACGAGAGCAGTACTTC
TRBV29-1	TRBJ2-5	-	-	CSETSQETQYF	TGCAGCGAGACTAGCCAAGAGACCCAGTACTTC
TRBV7-9	TRBJ2-1	-	TRBD2	CASSKGLAGEEQFF	TGTGCCAGCAGCAAGGGACTAGCGGGAGAAGAGCAGTTCTTC
TRBV5-4	TRBJ2-5	-	-	CASSQGGGLQETQYF	TGTGCCAGCAGCCAAGGGGGGGGCCTACAAGAGACCCAGTACTTC
TRBV6-2/TRBV6-3	TRBJ2-5	-	TRBD2	CASSYRSGSWETQYF	TGTGCCAGCAGTTACAGGAGCGGGAGTTGGGAGACCCAGTACTTC
TRBV11-3	TRBJ2-1	-	-	CASSCPGCEQFF	TGTGCCAGCAGCTGTCCCGGGTGTGAGCAGTTCTTC
TRBV28	TRBJ2-3	-	-	CASSFPAGGTDTQYF	TGTGCCAGCAGTTTCCCAGCGGGTGGAACAGATACGCAGTATTTT
TRBV3-1/TRBV3-2	TRBJ1-4	few	-	CASSPLSNEKLFF	TGTGCCAGCAGCCCGCTGAGTAATGAAAAACTGTTTTTT
TRBV6-5	TRBJ2-3	-	-	CASTRAGATHTQYF	TGTGCCAGCACCCGAGCGGGTGCCACCCATACGCAGTATTTT
TRBV10-3	TRBJ1-1	few	TRBD1	CATRRDRGVNTEAFF	TGTGCCACTCGTCGGGACAGGGGCGTGAACACTGAAGCTTTCTTT
TRBV28	TRBJ2-7	-	TRBD2	CASTRGLAYEQYF	TGTGCCAGCACCCGGGGACTAGCGTACGAGCAGTACTTC
TRBV3-1/TRBV3-2	TRBJ1-5	few	-	CASSRTPGHNQPQHF	TGTGCCAGCAGCCGTACTCCAGGGCACAATCAGCCCCAGCATTTT
TRBV5-1	TRBJ2-5	few	TRBD2	CASSSGLAGGPSKTQYF	TGCGCCAGCAGCTCGGGACTAGCGGGAGGGCCTTCCAAGACCCAGTACTTC
TRBV7-6	TRBJ2-3	-	TRBD2	CASSWGGVADTQYF	TGTGCCAGCAGCTGGGGGGGGGTGGCAGATACGCAGTATTTT
TRBV7-9	TRBJ2-3	-	TRBD1	CASSALQGADTQYF	TGTGCCAGCAGCGCCTTACAGGGGGCAGATACGCAGTATTTT
TRBV28	TRBJ1-5	-	-	CASNHRTGRGQPQHF	TGTGCCAGCAATCATCGAACAGGGCGAGGGCAGCCCCAGCATTTT
TRBV20-1	TRBJ1-2	few	TRBD1	CSASSLGQGSEGYTF	TGCAGTGCTAGTTCCCTCGGACAGGGGTCAGAAGGCTACACCTTC
TRBV11-3	TRBJ2-1	-	-	CASSRDSSSYNEQFF	TGTGCCAGCAGCAGAGACTCGTCCTCCTACAATGAGCAGTTCTTC
TRBV18	TRBJ2-3	-	TRBD1	CASSPDRDGDTQYF	TGTGCCAGCTCCCCAGACAGGGATGGAGATACGCAGTATTTT
TRBV24-1	TRBJ1-6	-	TRBD1	CATSDRTGENSPLHF	TGTGCCACCAGTGATCGGACAGGGGAAAATTCACCCCTCCACTTT
TRBV29-1	TRBJ1-1	-	TRBD1	CSTLDRGRITEAFF	TGCAGCACCTTAGACAGGGGGCGTATAACTGAAGCTTTCTTT
TRBV7-8	TRBJ1-3	once	-	CASSNKSRGVSGNTIYF	TGTGCCAGCAGCAATAAGAGCAGGGGTGTTTCTGGAAACACCATATATTTT
TRBV7-9	TRBJ1-1	-	TRBD1	CASSSSPGQGAGTDTEAFF	TGTGCCAGCAGCTCCAGTCCGGGACAGGGGGCAGGGACGGACACTGAAGCTTTCTTT
TRBV5-1	TRBJ2-2	-	TRBD1	CASNDRGAGELFF	TGCGCCAGCAACGACAGGGGGGCCGGGGAGCTGTTTTTT
TRBV3-1/TRBV3-2	TRBJ2-7	-	TRBD1	CASSQRGRTGAYEQYF	TGTGCCAGCAGCCAGCGGGGGCGGACAGGGGCTTACGAGCAGTACTTC
TRBV2	TRBJ2-3	-	TRBD2	CASSRSTSGGMTDTQYF	TGTGCCAGCAGCAGATCGACTAGCGGGGGGATGACAGATACGCAGTATTTT
TRBV19	TRBJ2-5	-	-	CASSPRTYQETQYF	TGTGCCAGTAGTCCCCGGACATACCAAGAGACCCAGTACTTC
TRBV7-2	TRBJ1-2	-	TRBD1	CASSLASGQGNGYTF	TGTGCCAGCAGCTTAGCCTCGGGACAGGGGAATGGCTACACCTTC
TRBV9	TRBJ2-1	-	TRBD1	CASSIRDSLRGNEQFF	TGTGCCAGCAGCATCCGGGACAGCCTTCGAGGCAATGAGCAGTTCTTC
TRBV6-5	TRBJ1-2	few	-	CASSYSPGIPEGGYTF	TGTGCCAGCAGTTACTCCCCCGGCATTCCCGAGGGTGGCTACACCTTC
TRBV7-9	TRBJ2-2	-	-	CASSLEAGELFF	TGTGCCAGCAGCCTCGAGGCCGGGGAGCTGTTTTTT
TRBV6-5	TRBJ1-2	-	-	CASRTLAGDGGYTF	TGTGCCAGCAGGACGTTGGCAGGGGATGGCGGCTACACCTTC
TRBV7-9	TRBJ1-1	-	-	CASSSEGRGEAFF	TGTGCCAGCAGCTCAGAGGGTCGGGGGGAAGCTTTCTTT
TRBV5-4	TRBJ2-4	-	TRBD2	CASSFGTTNIQYF	TGTGCCAGCAGCTTTGGGACTACAAACATTCAGTACTTC
TRBV28	TRBJ2-1	-	-	CASSLRGLYLFF	TGTGCCAGCAGTTTGCGAGGACTGTATTTGTTCTTC
TRBV5-4	TRBJ2-2	-	-	CASSLEGVGELFF	TGTGCCAGCAGCTTGGAGGGGGTCGGGGAGCTGTTTTTT
TRBV28	TRBJ1-4	-	TRBD1	CASSFRGLNEKLFF	TGTGCCAGCAGTTTCAGGGGGCTAAATGAAAAACTGTTTTTT
TRBV6-5	TRBJ1-5	once	-	CASSSAGPINQPQHF	TGTGCCAGCAGCTCCGCGGGCCCAATCAATCAGCCCCAGCATTTT